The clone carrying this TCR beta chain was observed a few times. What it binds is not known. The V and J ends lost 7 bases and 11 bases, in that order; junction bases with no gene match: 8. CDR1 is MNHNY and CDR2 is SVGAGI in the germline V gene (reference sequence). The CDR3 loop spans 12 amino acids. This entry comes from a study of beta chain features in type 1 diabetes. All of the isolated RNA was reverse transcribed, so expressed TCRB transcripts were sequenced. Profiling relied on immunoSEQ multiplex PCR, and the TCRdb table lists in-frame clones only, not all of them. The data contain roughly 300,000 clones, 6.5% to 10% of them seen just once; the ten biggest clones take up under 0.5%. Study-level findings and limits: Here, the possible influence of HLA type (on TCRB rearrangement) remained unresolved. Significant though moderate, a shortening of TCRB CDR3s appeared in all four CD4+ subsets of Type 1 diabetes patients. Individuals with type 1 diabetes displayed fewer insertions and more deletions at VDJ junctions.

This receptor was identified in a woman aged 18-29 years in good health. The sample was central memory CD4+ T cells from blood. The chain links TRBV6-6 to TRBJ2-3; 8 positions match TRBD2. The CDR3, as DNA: TGTGCCAGCACCTCCAGCGGGAGTCGGCAGTATTTT. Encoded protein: CASTSSGSRQYF.